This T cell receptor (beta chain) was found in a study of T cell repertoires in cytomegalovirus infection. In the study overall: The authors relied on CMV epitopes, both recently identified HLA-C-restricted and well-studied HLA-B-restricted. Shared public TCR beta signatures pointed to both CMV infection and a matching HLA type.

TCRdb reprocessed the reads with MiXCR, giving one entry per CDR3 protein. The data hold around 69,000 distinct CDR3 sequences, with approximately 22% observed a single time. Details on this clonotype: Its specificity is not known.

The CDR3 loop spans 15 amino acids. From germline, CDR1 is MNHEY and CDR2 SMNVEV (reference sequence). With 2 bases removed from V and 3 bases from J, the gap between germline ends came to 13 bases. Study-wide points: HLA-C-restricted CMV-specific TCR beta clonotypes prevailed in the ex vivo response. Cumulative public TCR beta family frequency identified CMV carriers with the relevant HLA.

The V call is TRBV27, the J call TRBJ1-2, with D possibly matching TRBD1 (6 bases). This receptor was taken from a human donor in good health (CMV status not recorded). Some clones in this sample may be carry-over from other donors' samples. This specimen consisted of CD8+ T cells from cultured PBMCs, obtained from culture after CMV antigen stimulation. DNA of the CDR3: TGTGCCAGCAGTTTAAACACAGGGAGTGACTATGGCTACACCTTC. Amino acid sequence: CASSLNTGSDYGYTF.